Shown below are 28 T cell receptor beta chains from a single sample sequenced in a study of naive and memory T cell subsets (dated by TCRdb to the late 2010s). The library was prepared using UMI-ligation and nested PCR. TCRdb records Illumina MiSeq as the sequencer. The beta constant-region primer was an equimolar mix of two oligonucleotides covering both TRBC1 and TRBC2. TCRdb ran its own pipeline on the public reads, namely fastp trimming at Q25 and MiXCR clone calling, and kept in-frame beta chains. Under each unique CDR3 protein, matching rows form one entry showing the most common genes and DNA. Present in this sample are some 150,000 distinct CDR3 sequences, 15% to 20% of which were seen just once. The ten largest clones add up to roughly 0.13% of the sample. Sequencing used naive CD4+ T cells from blood. The label giving this sample's cell subset or site can be read as: naive T cells, CD45RA high CD27+. The receptors stem from a human donor in good health.

This clonotype has a count of ten or more. V usage is TRBV20-1 and J usage is TRBJ2-1; 7 bases agree with TRBD2. Germline CDR1 DFQATT, CDR2 SNEGSKA (reference sequence). The CDR3 extends over 16 amino acids. Germline trimming cut 5 bases from V and 0 bases from J; bases unmatched to any gene: 10. The CDR3 sequence: CSADPTSFLSYNEQFF. The CDR3 DNA follows: TGCAGTGCTGACCCGACTAGCTTCCTCTCCTACAATGAGCAGTTCTTC.

This chain joins TRBV29-1 and TRBJ1-4, with unresolved D. Germline V gene lookup returns CDR1 SQVTM and CDR2 ANQGSEA. The CDR3 loop spans 11 amino acids. V lost 0 bases and J lost 5, with 1 base in between. DNA of the CDR3: TGCAGCGTTGAAGACAATGAAAAACTGTTTTTT. This gives the protein CSVEDNEKLFF.

At least ten counts were recorded for this clonotype. The chain has TRBV29-1 and TRBJ2-1; TRBD2 agrees at 10 bases. V trimming: 6 bases; J trimming: 2 bases; junction bases outside the gene matches: 7. Germline values: CDR1 SQVTM, CDR2 ANQGSEA. The CDR3 contains 15 residues. The CDR3 sequence: CSVRGLAATYNEQFF. CDR3 in DNA: TGCAGCGTCCGCGGACTAGCGGCCACCTACAATGAGCAGTTCTTC.

The chain employs TRBV12-3 or TRBV12-4 and TRBJ2-3; D call uncertain. There are 14 residues in the CDR3. The V gene lost 7 bases and the J gene lost 3 bases, with 14 bases spanning the gap. The CDR3 protein is CASTPFTSTDTQYF. The CDR3 nucleotides are TGTGCCAGCACCCCGTTTACGAGTACAGATACGCAGTATTTT.

The chain joins TRBV2 to TRBJ2-5; D ambiguous. CDR1 is SNHLY, CDR2 FYNNEI, per germline. Deletions cut 1 base from V and 2 bases from J, with 5 bases between. The CDR3 has 13 residues. CDR3 sequence: CASSEGQQETQYF. In nucleotides, the CDR3 is TGTGCCAGCAGTGAAGGCCAGCAAGAGACCCAGTACTTC.

The chain couples TRBV5-5 to TRBJ1-1; TRBD1 matches at 7 bases. Germline CDR1 SGHKS, CDR2 YYEKEE (reference sequence). J gave up 0 bases and V 4 bases, and 18 bases lay outside the gene matches. The CDR3 has 19 residues. This chain's CDR3 is CASSGEVRGTRRMNTEAFF. For the CDR3, the DNA is TGTGCCAGCAGCGGTGAGGTCAGGGGGACAAGACGAATGAACACTGAAGCTTTCTTT.

This clonotype was seen at least ten times. This chain uses TRBV7-9 with TRBJ2-1; D unclear. Per germline, CDR1 SEHNR and CDR2 FQNEAQ (reference sequence). This CDR3 region has 13 residues. V lost 1 base and J 5 bases, leaving 6 bases between the germline ends. The CDR3 DNA is TGTGCCAGCAGCTTAGTCGGTGACAATGAGCAGTTCTTC. This sequence encodes CASSLVGDNEQFF.

The chain uses TRBV7-8 and TRBJ1-1; a weak D match, TRBD1 (5 bases). This CDR3 comprises 13 residues. Germline values: CDR1 SGHVS, CDR2 FQNEAQ. Trimming removed 5 bases from V and 6 bases from J, with 13 bases in between. The CDR3 DNA is TGTGCCAGCAGCCCCCAGGGAGGATCTGAAGCTTTCTTT. It is translated as CASSPQGGSEAFF.

The V and J genes are TRBV3-1 and TRBJ2-7; 13 bases map to TRBD2. Losses at the gene ends were 5 bases for V and 6 bases for J; bases not matched to a gene: 7. CDR1 is LGHDT, CDR2 YNNKEL, per germline (reference sequence). This CDR3 contains 15 residues. The CDR3 protein is CASSFGLAGVSEQYF. The DNA for the CDR3 is TGTGCCAGCAGCTTCGGACTAGCGGGAGTCTCCGAGCAGTACTTC.

V usage is TRBV29-1 and J usage is TRBJ1-2, with D uncertain. There are 12 residues in the CDR3. Germline CDR1 and CDR2: SQVTM and ANQGSEA. Trimming stripped 7 bases from V and 0 bases from J, with 9 bases between. This CDR3 is CSAEAPNYGYTF. CDR3 nucleotides: TGCAGCGCTGAGGCCCCTAACTATGGCTACACCTTC.

V usage is TRBV10-3 and J usage is TRBJ2-3; D call uncertain. Germline loops: CDR1 ENHRY, CDR2 SYGVKD. V lost 1 base to trimming and J lost 0 bases, with 5 bases between them. This CDR3 spans 14 amino acids. The chain's CDR3 is CAISELASTDTQYF. The DNA of the CDR3 is TGTGCCATCAGTGAGTTGGCTAGCACAGATACGCAGTATTTT.

The rearrangement links TRBV25-1 to TRBJ1-4, with 9 bases matching TRBD1. J lost 8 bases, V lost 6 bases, and 7 bases had no gene match. The CDR3 sequence is 14 residues long. Germline CDR1 is MGHDK and CDR2 is SYGVNS. CDR3 sequence reads: CASRKTGGAEKLFF. For the CDR3, the DNA is TGTGCCAGCAGGAAGACAGGGGGGGCAGAAAAACTGTTTTTT.

The genes are TRBV20-1 and TRBJ1-1, with TRBD1 matching over 8 bases. Germline CDR1 and CDR2: DFQATT and SNEGSKA (reference sequence). The ends lost 6 bases at V and 6 bases at J; junction bases unmatched: 9. The CDR3 runs 13 residues. The CDR3 region is CSARQGARAEAFF. The CDR3, as DNA: TGCAGTGCCCGGCAGGGGGCTCGGGCTGAAGCTTTCTTT.

This clonotype came up a few times. The chain joins TRBV10-3 to TRBJ2-1; 8 bases line up with TRBD2. Germline loops: CDR1 ENHRY, CDR2 SYGVKD. The V segment lost 2 bases and the J segment 5 bases; nucleotides outside the gene matches: 11. This CDR3 comprises 17 residues. The DNA for the CDR3 is TGTGCCATCAGTGAGAGGACTAGCTCCCCGGGACACAATGAGCAGTTCTTC. It is translated as CAISERTSSPGHNEQFF.

This clonotype came up a few times. The V and J genes are TRBV12-3 or TRBV12-4 and TRBJ2-1; possible D gene TRBD2, 6 bases. V was trimmed by 5 bases and J by 6 bases, leaving 20 bases between them. This CDR3 region has 16 residues. DNA for the CDR3: TGTGCCAGCAGTCAAAATACGGGAGTTCCCCCCAATGAGCAGTTCTTC. It codes for CASSQNTGVPPNEQFF.

This clonotype was detected many times. The chain links TRBV28 to TRBJ2-3; D may be TRBD2 (6 bases). CDR3 length: 15 residues. From germline, CDR1 is MDHEN and CDR2 SYDVKM. V lost 3 bases and J lost 6, with 16 bases in between. Here the CDR3 DNA reads TGTGCCAGCAGTTTGGGAGGCCAGGGCGCGGATACGCAGTATTTT. As protein: CASSLGGQGADTQYF.

This clonotype appeared many times. The gene calls are TRBV12-5 and TRBJ2-3; the D gene could be TRBD1 or TRBD2 (5 bases each). The germline V and J ends were trimmed by 4 bases and 0 bases, with 8 bases remaining between them. The CDR3 covers 14 residues. Germline CDR1 and CDR2: LGHNT and FRNRAP. The CDR3 nucleotides read TGTGCTAGTGGTTCCCGGGACAGCACAGATACGCAGTATTTT. This gives the protein CASGSRDSTDTQYF.

In this sample, this clonotype turned up a few times. V gene TRBV30 combines with J gene TRBJ2-1; D ambiguous. This CDR3 is 13 amino acids long. CDR1 GTSNPN and CDR2 SVGIG come from the germline V gene (reference sequence). Trimming shortened V by 2 bases and J by 0 bases, and 5 bases separated the two germline ends. Here the CDR3 DNA reads TGTGCCTGGAGTACAGACTCCTACAATGAGCAGTTCTTC. Protein sequence: CAWSTDSYNEQFF.

This chain links TRBV30 with TRBJ2-7; D not resolved. Germline CDR1 is GTSNPN and CDR2 is SVGIG (reference sequence). The CDR3 extends over 12 amino acids. The V end lost 3 bases, the J end lost 1 base, and 7 bases lay between the germline ends. As DNA, the CDR3 is TGTGCCTGGAGCTACGGTTCCTACGAGCAGTACTTC. Translating it yields CAWSYGSYEQYF.

This clonotype was detected only a few times. The rearrangement links TRBV7-9 to TRBJ2-1; possibly TRBD1 or TRBD2 for D (5 bases each). The V and J ends lost 4 bases and 5 bases respectively, with 12 bases between them. The CDR3 consists of 14 residues. In germline, CDR1 is SEHNR, CDR2 FQNEAQ (reference sequence). The CDR3 here is CASSSGTTHNEQFF. The DNA of the CDR3 is TGTGCCAGCAGCTCCGGGACGACTCACAATGAGCAGTTCTTC.

This chain uses TRBV25-1 with TRBJ1-2, with TRBD1 identical over 7 bases. The CDR3 runs to 14 residues. Germline assignment: CDR1 MGHDK and CDR2 SYGVNS. The V and J ends lost 5 bases and 7 bases, in that order; junction bases with no gene match: 10. The CDR3 sequence is CASSLRGAESGYTF. The DNA for the CDR3 is TGTGCCAGCAGTCTCAGGGGGGCAGAATCTGGCTACACCTTC.

This clonotype was detected a few times. The chain uses TRBV5-6 and TRBJ2-1; 8 bases match TRBD2. Trimming cost V 0 bases and J 9 bases; bases outside gene matches: 8. The CDR3 totals 15 residues. From germline, CDR1 is SGHDT and CDR2 YYEEEE. The DNA of the CDR3 is TGTGCCAGCAGCTTGGCCCGCGCGGGAGGTTCTGAGCAGTTCTTC. This encodes CASSLARAGGSEQFF.

This sequence joins TRBV20-1 and TRBJ1-1, with 10 bases identical to TRBD1. This CDR3 has 13 residues. Germline loops: CDR1 DFQATT, CDR2 SNEGSKA (reference sequence). Unmatched junction bases numbered 7, after V lost 6 bases and J lost 6 bases. The CDR3 is CSARGDRGSEAFF. DNA of the CDR3: TGCAGTGCGCGAGGGGACAGGGGATCTGAAGCTTTCTTT.

This sequence joins TRBV10-3 and TRBJ1-1, with 9 bases fitting TRBD1. With V trimmed by 7 bases and J by 4 bases, 7 bases remained unmatched. The CDR3 loop spans 14 amino acids. Germline assignment: CDR1 ENHRY and CDR2 SYGVKD. The CDR3 loop is CAINKDRGGTEAFF. Written as DNA, the CDR3 is TGTGCCATCAACAAGGACAGGGGCGGCACTGAAGCTTTCTTT.

This chain uses TRBV9 with TRBJ2-1, with D possibly being TRBD1 (5 bases). Germline CDR1 is SGDLS and CDR2 is YYNGEE. The CDR3 contains 15 residues. Trimming pared 4 bases from V and 10 bases from J, leaving 21 bases between. CDR3 nucleotide sequence: TGTGCCAGCAGCCCAGGCCCCCCAGGGTGGGGCGAGCAGTTCTTC. Amino acid sequence: CASSPGPPGWGEQFF.

The chain has TRBV7-2 and TRBJ2-3, with 9 bases fitting TRBD2. With 2 bases clipped from V and 3 bases from J, the junction kept 6 bases outside the gene matches. The length of the CDR3 is 16 residues. Looked up from germline, CDR1 is SGHTA and CDR2 is FQGNSA. The CDR3 nucleotides read TGTGCCAGCAGCTTATGGGCGGGAGGGCCGACAGATACGCAGTATTTT. Translating gives CASSLWAGGPTDTQYF.

This chain uses TRBV4-2 with TRBJ2-7; no firm D call. The CDR3 loop spans 15 amino acids. The germline V gene encodes CDR1 LGHNA and CDR2 YNFKEQ. The V end lost 1 base, the J end lost 2 bases, and 12 bases lay between the germline ends. Written as DNA, the CDR3 is TGTGCCAGCAGCCAAGGGACGGGTCCCCCCTACGAGCAGTACTTC. This translates into CASSQGTGPPYEQYF.

The rearrangement links TRBV20-1 to TRBJ2-1, with 7 bases lining up with TRBD1. Trimming cost V 5 bases and J 7 bases; bases outside gene matches: 14. CDR1 is DFQATT, CDR2 SNEGSKA, per germline (reference sequence). This CDR3 comprises 15 residues. In DNA, the CDR3 is TGCAGTGCTGAAGACACGGACAGGCAGTGGAATGAGCAGTTCTTC. The encoded protein is CSAEDTDRQWNEQFF.